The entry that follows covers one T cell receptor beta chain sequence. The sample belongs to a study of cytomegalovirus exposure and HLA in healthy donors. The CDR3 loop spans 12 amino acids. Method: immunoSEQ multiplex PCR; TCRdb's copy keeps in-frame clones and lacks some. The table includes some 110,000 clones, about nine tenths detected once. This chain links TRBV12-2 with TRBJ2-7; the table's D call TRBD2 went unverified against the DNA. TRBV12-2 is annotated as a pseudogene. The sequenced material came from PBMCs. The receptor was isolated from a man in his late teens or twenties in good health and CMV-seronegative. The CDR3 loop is CASRLRPAGQYF. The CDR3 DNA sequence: TGTGCAAGTCGCTTAAGGCCAGCGGGACAGTACTTC.